These 25 T cell receptor beta chains share one sample of origin, sequenced in a study of T-cell reconstitution after alpha-beta-depleted transplantation in children. Construction of the TCRbeta library involved unique molecular identifiers. MiXCR was run by TCRdb on the PCR reads, yielding one entry per CDR3 protein. The sample consists of under 300,000 distinct CDR3 sequences, approximately 9.7% of them appearing once. This sample comprised PBMCs from the stem cell graft donor, obtained from the stem cell graft. The receptors originated from a human donor who donated a stem cell graft to a child with SCID.

Many counts were recorded for this clonotype. The chain combines TRBV18 with TRBJ1-1, with 7 bases fitting TRBD1. The V segment lost 4 bases and the J segment 3 bases; nucleotides outside the gene matches: 5. CDR3 length: 14 residues. Germline V gene lookup returns CDR1 KGHSH and CDR2 LQKENI. CDR3 DNA: TGTGCCAGCTCACTAACGGGACAGTACACTGAAGCTTTCTTT. As protein: CASSLTGQYTEAFF.

This clonotype was observed at least ten times. This chain uses TRBV4-3 with TRBJ1-4; D may be TRBD1 (6 bases). Germline V lookup: CDR1 LGHNA, CDR2 YSLEER. V lost 1 base and J 6 bases, leaving 12 bases between the germline ends. The CDR3 has 15 residues. The CDR3 nucleotides are TGCGCCAGCAGCCAAGGATGGGGGGCCGATGAAAAACTGTTTTTT. Encoded protein: CASSQGWGADEKLFF.

This clonotype was counted ten times or more. This chain uses TRBV29-1 with TRBJ1-5; no reliable D call. Trimming took 4 bases from V and 3 from J, leaving 10 bases between them. The germline CDR1 and CDR2 sequences are SQVTM and ANQGSEA. This CDR3 comprises 13 residues. The CDR3 DNA is TGCAGCGTTGGGGAGGGTGACAATCAGCCCCAGCATTTT. Amino acids: CSVGEGDNQPQHF.

This clonotype has a count of ten or more. The chain is built from TRBV10-3 and TRBJ1-4; the match to TRBD1 covers 9 bases. V lost 5 bases to trimming and J lost 10 bases; unmatched junction nucleotides: 8. The CDR3 runs to 14 residues. CDR1 and CDR2 (germline): ENHRY, SYGVKD. The CDR3 DNA is TGTGCCATCAGTCCCGGGACAGGGTTTGGAAAACTGTTTTTT. Translated: CAISPGTGFGKLFF.

Remarks on this clonotype: This may be a read error, as it is one base from a much larger clone. The chain recombines TRBV3-1 with TRBJ1-2; possible D gene TRBD1, 6 bases. Germline lookup yields CDR1 LGHDT and CDR2 YNNKEL (reference sequence). V lost 10 bases and J lost 7, with 37 bases in between. The CDR3 extends over 19 amino acids. The DNA for the CDR3 is TGTGCCATCAGATCGACAGGTTCTGGTAGACCGGGGAAAAACGGTGGCTACACCTTC. Amino acid sequence: CAIRSTGSGRPGKNGGYTF.

Regarding this clonotype: The junction differs from germline at one of its ends, possibly a read error. J is TRBJ1-4 and V is TRBV20-1; TRBD1 matches at 12 bases. The CDR3 sequence is 16 residues long. CDR1 and CDR2 from the germline V gene are DFQATT and SNEGSKA (reference sequence). The CDR3 spells CCAAPGTGGWLDRLFF. CDR3 nucleotides: TGCTGTGCTGCCCCCGGGACAGGGGGCTGGTTAGACCGACTGTTTTTT.

In this sample, this clonotype turned up many times. V usage is TRBV6-1 and J usage is TRBJ2-2, with D possibly matching TRBD1 (5 bases). The CDR3 spans 13 residues. V was pared by 5 bases and J by 5 bases, with 9 bases between. The germline V gene has CDR1 MNHNS and CDR2 SASEGT. CDR3 sequence reads: CASSTPGTGELFF. As DNA, the CDR3 is TGTGCCAGCAGTACCCCAGGGACCGGGGAGCTGTTTTTT.

The V and J genes are TRBV20-1 and TRBJ2-7; D not resolved. Germline V gene lookup returns CDR1 DFQATT and CDR2 SNEGSKA (reference sequence). The CDR3 extends over 13 amino acids. V lost 0 bases and J lost 6, with 12 bases in between. The CDR3 DNA is TGCAGTGCTAGAGAGCCCCTGTGGCGCGAGCAGTACTTC. This encodes CSAREPLWREQYF.

This chain's CDR3 is CASSYSGSEQFF. The CDR3 bases are TGTGCCAGCAGCTACTCAGGGAGTGAGCAGTTCTTC. The rearrangement uses TRBV7-3 and TRBJ2-1; possibly TRBD1 or TRBD2 for D (5 bases each). The ends were cut back, 4 bases at V and 9 bases at J, with 10 bases in the middle. The CDR3 is 12 residues long. Germline CDR1 reads SGHTA; CDR2 reads FQGTGA. Looking up the rest from reference TRBV7-3 and TRBJ2-1 gives the full variable domain: GAGVSQTPSNKVTEKGKYVELRCDPISGHTALYWYRQSLGQGPEFLIYFQGTGAADDSGLPNDRFFAVRPEGSVSTLKIQRTERGDSAVYLCASSYSGSEQFFGPGTRLTVL.

This clonotype came up many times. J is TRBJ1-5 and V is TRBV28, with D tentatively TRBD1 (6 bases). The V end was cut by 4 bases, the J end by 5 bases, with 12 bases between. This CDR3 region has 14 residues. Looked up from germline, CDR1 is MDHEN and CDR2 is SYDVKM. Here the CDR3 reads CASSWGARDQPQHF. In DNA form, the CDR3 reads TGTGCCAGCAGTTGGGGGGCAAGGGATCAGCCCCAGCATTTT.

This clonotype has at least ten counts. The rearrangement joins TRBV7-2 to TRBJ2-7; D is uncertain. This CDR3 comprises 16 residues. Trimming left V 0 bases short and J 2 bases short, with 14 bases between. CDR1 and CDR2 from the germline V gene are SGHTA and FQGNSA. The CDR3 nucleotides read TGTGCCAGCAGCTTAGCATCGACGGACGTACCCTACGAGCAGTACTTC. It specifies CASSLASTDVPYEQYF. Full variable domain (remainder filled in from reference TRBV7-2 and TRBJ2-7): GAGVSQSPSNKVTEKGKDVELRCDPISGHTALYWYRQSLGQGLEFLIYFQGNSAPDKSGLPSDRFSAERTGGSVSTLTIQRTQQEDSAVYLCASSLASTDVPYEQYFGPGTRLTVT.

This clonotype has at least ten counts. This rearrangement joins TRBV20-1 to TRBJ1-1, with 7 bases that match TRBD1. Germline CDR1 and CDR2: DFQATT and SNEGSKA (reference sequence). The CDR3 has 13 residues. V was pared by 5 bases and J by 10 bases, with 13 bases of the junction left unmatched. DNA for the CDR3: TGCAGTGCTTTTACAGGGGTAGGATGGGGAGCTTTCTTT. Translating it yields CSAFTGVGWGAFF.

This clonotype has ten or more counts. The J gene is TRBJ1-2, the V gene TRBV7-9; 7 bases agree with TRBD1. The CDR3 spans 14 residues. Per the germline V gene, CDR1 is SEHNR and CDR2 is FQNEAQ (reference sequence). Losses at the gene ends were 7 bases for V and 3 bases for J; bases not matched to a gene: 8. The CDR3 nucleotides read TGTGCCAGCAATAGGGGGCGAGGAGACTATGGCTACACCTTC. This codes for CASNRGRGDYGYTF.

This clonotype was observed many times. The CDR3 region is CASRTPPGSLNTEAFF. DNA for the CDR3: TGTGCCAGCAGGACCCCCCCGGGGAGTTTGAACACTGAAGCTTTCTTT. J is TRBJ1-1 and V is TRBV6-2 or TRBV6-3; D not certain. Trimming left V 6 bases short and J 0 bases short, with 17 bases between. Germline CDR1 and CDR2: MNHEY and SVGEGT. CDR3 length: 16 residues.

This clonotype showed up many times. The chain combines TRBV10-3 with TRBJ1-2, with TRBD1 identical over 9 bases. V trimming: 9 bases; J trimming: 4 bases; junction bases outside the gene matches: 3. Germline assignment: CDR1 ENHRY and CDR2 SYGVKD. This CDR3 is 12 amino acids long. CDR3 in DNA: TGTGCCATACCGGACAGGGGCTATGGCTACACCTTC. Its translation is CAIPDRGYGYTF.

This clonotype was seen ten or more times. CDR3: CASSLDLVEAFF. The CDR3 nucleotides read TGCGCCAGCAGCTTGGACCTGGTTGAAGCTTTCTTT. This chain links TRBV5-1 with TRBJ1-1; no firm D call. Per the germline V gene, CDR1 is SGHRS and CDR2 is YFSETQ. The CDR3 totals 12 residues. With 0 bases removed from V and 7 bases from J, the gap between germline ends came to 7 bases.

In this sample, this clonotype turned up many times. The chain combines TRBV5-1 with TRBJ2-2; D tentatively fits TRBD1 or TRBD2 (5 bases each). Germline CDR1 and CDR2: SGHRS and YFSETQ. The CDR3 consists of 14 residues. The V end was cut by 7 bases, the J end by 7 bases, with 17 bases between. Here the CDR3 reads CASAPGPADGELFF. The CDR3 DNA is TGCGCCAGCGCACCGGGACCCGCGGACGGGGAGCTGTTTTTT.

This clonotype was detected ten times or more. The V call is TRBV2, the J call TRBJ1-1; D gene unclear. V lost 3 bases and J lost 6, with 8 bases in between. The CDR3 contains 12 residues. Germline V gene sequence: CDR1 SNHLY, CDR2 FYNNEI. Written as DNA, the CDR3 is TGTGCCAGCAGTGAGGGGTGGTCTGAAGCTTTCTTT. Protein product: CASSEGWSEAFF.

This clonotype was observed once. The genes are TRBV29-1 and TRBJ1-4, with 7 bases identical to TRBD1. The length of the CDR3 is 13 residues. Germline V gene sequence: CDR1 SQVTM, CDR2 ANQGSEA. V shed 1 base and J 6 bases; nucleotides not matched to a gene: 2. CDR3 amino acids: CSVEGRGDEKLFF. Written as DNA, the CDR3 is TGCAGCGTTGAAGGCAGGGGGGATGAAAAACTGTTTTTT.

This clonotype was observed at least ten times. J is TRBJ2-1 and V is TRBV18, with D tentatively TRBD1 or TRBD2 (5 bases each). The germline V gene has CDR1 KGHSH and CDR2 LQKENI. This CDR3 contains 14 residues. Between the trimmed V and J ends, which lost 6 bases and 7 bases, there was a span of 16 bases. CDR3 nucleotide sequence: TGTGCCAGCTCGCCGGACTGGGGGTTGAATGAGCAGTTCTTC. Its translation is CASSPDWGLNEQFF.

This clonotype was observed once. This chain's CDR3 is CAMGPGRGCEQYF. The CDR3 DNA reads as TGTGCCATGGGCCCGGGGCGGGGCTGCGAGCAGTACTTC. The rearrangement uses TRBV5-6 and TRBJ2-7, with D tentatively TRBD2 (6 bases). The CDR3 length is 13 residues. Trimming removed 9 bases from V and 6 bases from J, with 19 bases in between. Germline V gene data show CDR1 as SGHDT and CDR2 as YYEEEE.

The table lists this clonotype with many counts. The V and J genes are TRBV20-1 and TRBJ1-2, with TRBD1 matching over 8 bases. The V gene end was trimmed by 5 bases and the J gene end by 8 bases; junction bases not matched to a gene: 13. This CDR3 contains 14 residues. In germline, CDR1 is DFQATT, CDR2 SNEGSKA (reference sequence). The CDR3 reads CSALPGQGASGYTF. The CDR3 DNA is TGCAGTGCTCTCCCAGGGCAGGGGGCTAGCGGCTACACCTTC.

The CDR3 nucleotides are TGTGCCAGCAGTTTCGGGGGACAGTCCTTCTCTGGAAACACCATATATTTT. It is translated as CASSFGGQSFSGNTIYF. The chain recombines TRBV12-3 or TRBV12-4 with TRBJ1-3; TRBD1 aligns across 7 bases. This CDR3 contains 17 residues. Losses at the gene ends were 3 bases for V and 0 bases for J; bases not matched to a gene: 8.

The sample holds a few counts of this clonotype. The rearrangement uses TRBV11-2 and TRBJ2-7, with TRBD2 matching 9 bases. V lost 1 base and J lost 4; bases outside the gene matches: 11. CDR1 is SGHAT and CDR2 is FQNNGV in the germline V gene. The CDR3 is made up of 17 amino acids. As DNA, the CDR3 is TGTGCCAGCAGCTTAGGAATAGGGGCTAGCGGGGCGTACGAGCAGTACTTC. Protein product: CASSLGIGASGAYEQYF.

This clonotype came up a few times. V and J are TRBV18 and TRBJ2-5; TRBD1 agrees at 9 bases. The V segment lost 6 bases and the J segment 5 bases; nucleotides outside the gene matches: 7. Per germline, CDR1 KGHSH and CDR2 LQKENI. The CDR3 contains 14 residues. The CDR3 reads CASSPDRGRETQYF. The CDR3 nucleotides are TGTGCCAGCTCCCCTGACAGGGGGAGGGAGACCCAGTACTTC.